This T cell receptor (beta chain) stems from a study of blood T cells in healthy people across ages. The second PCR ran roughly 6 to 11 cycles with a sample-barcoded 5' primer and J-beta primers. TCRdb reprocessed the 5' RACE reads via MiXCR and lists one record per CDR3 protein. The sample lists fewer than 2,000,000 distinct CDR3 sequences; about two fifths were seen once. Study-level findings and limits: Both higher diversity and more naive CD4+ cells marked long-lived donors when set against aged donors. Naive T cell percentage by flow cytometry tracked strongly with beta diversity.

Every sample had a minimum of 6 million PBMCs isolated. The extraction recovered at least 5 micrograms of total RNA per sample. This clonotype was counted only a few times. Its target is unknown. The CDR3 runs to 15 residues. CDR1 and CDR2 (germline): SGDLS, YYNGEE. The sequenced sample consisted of blood. This TCR was recovered from a human donor in good health. The chain joins TRBV9 to TRBJ2-5; TRBD1 agrees at 9 bases. The last part of the DNA fits TRBJ2-7 better; the J call may be wrong. The chain's CDR3 is CASSPQEQGASEQYF. CDR3 bases: TGTGCCAGCAGCCCCCAGGAACAGGGGGCCTCCGAGCAGTACTTC.